This paragraph covers one T cell receptor beta chain sequence. This entry comes from a study of T cell changes during pregnancy in multiple sclerosis. Assay used: immunoSEQ multiplex PCR; TCRdb lists only in-frame clones, some missing. The table shows around 52,000 clones, with roughly nine tenths occurring only once. The CDR3 totals 16 residues. Trimming at V came to 5 bases and at J to 3 bases, leaving 12 bases not matched to a gene. CDR1 is MDHEN, CDR2 SYDVKM, per germline. The TCR sequence derives from a female donor with multiple sclerosis, enrolled in a pregnancy study. The source was CD4+ T cells from peripheral blood mononuclear cells, collected in the second trimester of pregnancy. This chain connects TRBV28 to TRBJ2-5; 7 bases match TRBD2. CDR3 DNA: TGTGCCAGCAGTATAAGACTAGCTTTAATAAAAGAGACCCAGTACTTC. Its translation is CASSIRLALIKETQYF.